The next 21 T cell receptor beta chains were all read from a single sample in a study of T cells in Graves' hyperthyroidism and ophthalmopathy. The TCR beta CDR3 regions underwent amplification using RNA transcripts as the source. HTBI primers were used for first-round RT-PCR of the TCR CDR3. MiXCR, run by TCRdb on the multiplex PCR reads, gives a single entry per CDR3 protein. In the table there are about 640,000 distinct CDR3 sequences, about 45% of which are singletons. Sample: peripheral blood or thyroid tissue (not recorded which). The receptors derive from an adult man with Graves' disease, either hyperthyroidism or ophthalmopathy (not recorded which).

This clonotype was observed at least ten times. The chain carries TRBV20-1 and TRBJ2-7, with TRBD1 as a possible D gene (5 bases). The ends were cut back, 0 bases at V and 5 bases at J, with 14 bases in the middle. The CDR3 contains 14 residues. Germline V gene lookup returns CDR1 DFQATT and CDR2 SNEGSKA (reference sequence). The DNA of the CDR3 is TGCAGTGCTAGAGAATCCCCAGGGTTCCACGAGCAGTACTTC. Translation: CSARESPGFHEQYF.

In the case of this clonotype: The junction departs from germline at one end; a sequencing error may be responsible. The genes are TRBV7-8 and TRBJ1-5; D unresolved. Germline CDR1 SGHVS, CDR2 FQNEAQ. This CDR3 is 16 amino acids long. CDR3: CASSQRILYSNQPQHF. The CDR3 coding sequence is TGCGCCAGCAGCCAACGGATCCTATATAGCAATCAGCCCCAGCATTTT.

As concerns this clonotype: A much bigger clone sits one base away, suggesting this may be a read error. The V gene is TRBV20-1, the J gene TRBJ2-7; 7 bases line up with TRBD2. Germline CDR1 is DFQATT and CDR2 is SNEGSKA (reference sequence). This CDR3 spans 12 amino acids. V gave up 3 bases and J gave up 3 bases; unmatched junction bases: 2. CDR3 in amino acids: CSARASGYEQYF. The DNA of the CDR3 is TGCAGTGCTAGGGCTAGCGGCTACGAGCAGTACTTC.

This sequence joins TRBV2 and TRBJ1-4; 8 nucleotides align to TRBD1. CDR3 size: 14 residues. In germline, CDR1 is SNHLY, CDR2 FYNNEI. V dropped 5 bases and J dropped 8; count of bases not matched to a gene: 7. The CDR3 is CASSRQGREEKLFF. Written as DNA, the CDR3 is TGTGCCAGCAGTAGACAGGGGAGAGAAGAAAAACTGTTTTTT.

The chain couples TRBV9 to TRBJ1-2, with 12 bases lining up with TRBD1. The CDR3 has 15 amino acids. Germline lookup yields CDR1 SGDLS and CDR2 YYNGEE. The trim removed 4 bases at V and 6 bases at J, leaving 7 bases unmatched. CDR3 sequence: CASSLSGTGGNGYTF. Written as DNA, the CDR3 is TGTGCCAGCAGCTTATCCGGGACAGGGGGCAATGGCTACACCTTC.

This clonotype has at least ten counts. The V and J genes are TRBV2 and TRBJ1-2; D call uncertain. CDR1 and CDR2 from the germline V gene are SNHLY and FYNNEI. The V end was cut by 7 bases, the J end by 7 bases, with 4 bases between. CDR3 size: 9 residues. This CDR3 is CASIRGYTF. As DNA, the CDR3 is TGTGCCAGCATCCGTGGCTACACCTTC.

This clonotype was seen only once. A junction end diverges from the germline sequence, so it may reflect a read error. This rearrangement joins TRBV7-9 to TRBJ2-7; 13 bases are a match to TRBD2. Germline V gene lookup returns CDR1 SEHNR and CDR2 FQNEAQ (reference sequence). This CDR3 region has 16 residues. CDR3 bases: TGTGCCAGCAGCTGGACGGGACTAGCGGGAACTGGAGAGCGGTACTTC. Protein product: CASSWTGLAGTGERYF.

This clonotype was detected many times. The junction does not match germline at one end; this may be a read error. The chain has TRBV2 and TRBJ1-1; 10 bases match TRBD1. Germline values: CDR1 SNHLY, CDR2 FYNNEI. CDR3 length equals 11 residues. The CDR3 DNA reads as TGTGCCAGCAGTGAGAGACAGGGGGCTGTCTTT. Its translation: CASSERQGAVF. Looking up the rest from reference TRBV2 and TRBJ1-1 gives the full variable domain: EPEVTQTPSHQVTQMGQEVILRCVPISNHLYFYWYRQILGQKVEFLVSFYNNEISEKSEIFDDQFSVERPDGSNFTLKIRSTKLEDSAMYFCASSERQGAVFGQGTRLTVV.

V and J are TRBV11-2 and TRBJ2-2; D unclear. Deletions cut 8 bases from V and 1 base from J, with 8 bases between. This CDR3 contains 13 residues. Germline V lookup: CDR1 SGHAT, CDR2 FQNNGV. The CDR3 DNA reads as TGTGCCAGCGGCTCCGGGAACACCGGGGAGCTGTTTTTT. As protein: CASGSGNTGELFF.

As for this clonotype: An end of the junction does not agree with germline; a read error may underlie this. V is TRBV2 and J is TRBJ2-7, with a tentative D call TRBD2 (6 bases). The CDR3 loop spans 13 amino acids. CDR1 is SNHLY and CDR2 is FYNNEI in the germline V gene. The CDR3 loop reads CASNWEAGYERYF. The CDR3 DNA sequence: TGTGCCAGCAATTGGGAGGCAGGCTACGAGCGGTACTTC.

This clonotype came up a few times. Written as DNA, the CDR3 is TGTGCCAGCAGCGCGACAGGGGGCGGGGAGCCCCAGCATTTT. Translation gives CASSATGGGEPQHF. The rearrangement links TRBV5-8 to TRBJ1-5; 10 nucleotides line up with TRBD1. Germline V gene lookup returns CDR1 SGHTS and CDR2 YDEGEE. The V and J ends lost 4 bases and 8 bases, in that order; junction bases with no gene match: 6. The CDR3 covers 14 residues.

This clonotype was counted a single time. The genes are TRBV19 and TRBJ2-5; 9 nucleotides agree with TRBD2. V was pared by 2 bases and J by 5 bases, with 6 bases of the junction left unmatched. The germline CDR1 and CDR2 sequences are LNHDA and SQIVND (reference sequence). The CDR3 length is 15 residues. CDR3 DNA: TGTGCCAGTAGTATAAGTAGCGGGGGTTTGGAGACCCAGTACTTC. This codes for CASSISSGGLETQYF.

This clonotype occurred a few times. V is TRBV19 and J is TRBJ1-1; 7 bases match TRBD1. With V trimmed by 4 bases and J by 11 bases, 4 bases remained unmatched. Germline CDR1 LNHDA, CDR2 SQIVND (reference sequence). The CDR3 runs 11 residues. The CDR3 sequence: CASSNRGTAFF. CDR3 bases: TGTGCCAGTAGTAACAGGGGAACGGCTTTCTTT.

J is TRBJ2-7 and V is TRBV7-9; TRBD2 matches at 11 bases. Looked up from germline, CDR1 is SEHNR and CDR2 is FQNEAQ (reference sequence). The J segment lost 5 bases and the V segment lost 5 bases, leaving 23 bases of the junction unmatched. The CDR3 totals 20 residues. The CDR3 DNA reads TGTGCCAGCAGCCTCGACTCCTTAGCGGGAGGGCCGGGTGTCCCTGACGAGCAGTACTTC. This encodes CASSLDSLAGGPGVPDEQYF.

The table lists this clonotype with many counts. This chain connects TRBV7-9 to TRBJ1-1; TRBD1 might be the D (6 bases). The ends were cut back, 0 bases at V and 7 bases at J, with 15 bases in the middle. Germline V gene data show CDR1 as SEHNR and CDR2 as FQNEAQ (reference sequence). The CDR3 is made up of 15 amino acids. CDR3 sequence reads: CASSLAGGLGSEAFF. DNA of the CDR3: TGTGCCAGCAGCTTAGCAGGGGGACTTGGAAGTGAAGCTTTCTTT.

This clonotype was seen once. The CDR3 region is CAWRITNTEAFF. The CDR3 bases are TGTGCCTGGAGAATCACGAACACTGAAGCTTTCTTT. V usage is TRBV25-1 and J usage is TRBJ1-1; D call uncertain. The germline CDR1 and CDR2 sequences are MGHDK and SYGVNS. The CDR3 has 12 amino acids. V gave up 11 bases and J gave up 1 base, with 11 bases separating them.

Regarding this clonotype: Relative to the germline gene, one junction end is altered; a read error may explain this. V gene TRBV20-1 combines with J gene TRBJ2-2; D possibly corresponds to TRBD1 (6 bases). The CDR3 totals 17 residues. Germline CDR1 DFQATT, CDR2 SNEGSKA (reference sequence). CDR3 protein: CSARNWRTVANSGELFF. CDR3 DNA: TGCAGTGCTAGAAACTGGAGGACAGTCGCGAACAGCGGGGAGCTGTTTTTT.

This clonotype has just one count. V and J are TRBV10-3 and TRBJ2-7; D is undetermined. The CDR3 spans 10 residues. CDR1 is ENHRY, CDR2 SYGVKD, per germline. V gave up 4 bases and J gave up 10 bases, with 8 bases separating them. In nucleotides, the CDR3 is TGTGCCATCAGTGCTTATGGACAGTACTTC. This encodes CAISAYGQYF.

At least ten counts were recorded for this clonotype. The chain uses TRBV6-1 and TRBJ1-5; no clear D. With 5 bases removed from V and 5 bases from J, the gap between germline ends came to 4 bases. The length of the CDR3 is 11 residues. Per the germline V gene, CDR1 is MNHNS and CDR2 is SASEGT. The CDR3 sequence: CASSWDQPQHF. The CDR3 DNA reads TGTGCCAGCAGTTGGGATCAGCCCCAGCATTTT.

CDR3 DNA: TGTGCCAGCAGTTTTGGGGCCAACACCATATATTTT. Translation gives CASSFGANTIYF. The genes are TRBV6-9 and TRBJ1-3, with D possibly being TRBD1 (5 bases). Germline V gene data show CDR1 as MNHGY and CDR2 as SVAAGI. V shed 4 bases and J shed 7 bases, with 8 bases lying between them. There are 12 residues in the CDR3.

The chain has TRBV5-1 and TRBJ1-5; 10 nucleotides line up with TRBD1. The trim removed 0 bases at V and 6 bases at J, leaving 9 bases unmatched. The germline V gene encodes CDR1 SGHRS and CDR2 YFSETQ. The CDR3 contains 17 residues. This CDR3 is CASSLAPGQGTGQPQHF. CDR3 nucleotide sequence: TGCGCCAGCAGCTTGGCCCCGGGACAGGGGACAGGTCAGCCCCAGCATTTT.